Below are 9 T cell receptor beta chains sequenced from a single sample in a study of T cell repertoires in cytomegalovirus infection. One entry per CDR3 protein, called by TCRdb with MiXCR from the reads. This table has about 230,000 distinct CDR3 sequences, under 25% appearing once. The sequencing sample was made of CD8+ T cells from PBMCs. These receptors were obtained from a human donor in good health (CMV status not recorded). Some clones in this sample may be carry-over from other donors' samples.

This clonotype was seen ten or more times. This sequence joins TRBV7-6 and TRBJ2-7; 7 bases line up with TRBD1. The CDR3 is 15 residues long. With V trimmed by 1 base and J by 1 base, 4 bases remained unmatched. The germline gives CDR1 SGHVS, CDR2 FNYEAQ. In nucleotides, the CDR3 is TGTGCCAGCAGCTTAGAGGGGGACAGTTCCTACGAGCAGTACTTC. It yields the protein CASSLEGDSSYEQYF. Variable domain in full (rest from reference TRBV7-6 and TRBJ2-7): GAGVSQSPRYKVTKRGQDVALRCDPISGHVSLYWYRQALGQGPEFLTYFNYEAQQDKSGLPNDRFSAERPEGSISTLTIQRTEQRDSAMYRCASSLEGDSSYEQYFGPGTRLTVT.

The chain combines TRBV2 with TRBJ1-6, with a weak D call TRBD1 (6 bases). The CDR3 spans 16 residues. Trimming cost V 2 bases and J 7 bases, with 15 bases left between them. Germline V gene lookup returns CDR1 SNHLY and CDR2 FYNNEI. The CDR3 reads CASSEWAGEENSPLHF. The CDR3 DNA follows: TGTGCCAGCAGTGAATGGGCAGGGGAGGAAAATTCACCCCTCCACTTT.

The CDR3 sequence is CSARPGQGANEQYF. The CDR3 DNA sequence: TGCAGTGCTAGACCGGGACAGGGGGCCAACGAGCAGTACTTC. The chain carries TRBV20-1 and TRBJ2-7; 12 bases line up with TRBD1. Germline assignment: CDR1 DFQATT and CDR2 SNEGSKA (reference sequence). Unmatched junction bases numbered 4, after V lost 2 bases and J lost 5 bases. The CDR3 sequence is 14 residues long.

This clonotype showed up just once. V gene TRBV6-6 combines with J gene TRBJ2-7; weak D call: TRBD1 (6 bases). The V gene's germline CDR1 is MNHNY and CDR2 SVGAGI (reference sequence). The CDR3 totals 12 residues. Trimming left V 6 bases short and J 11 bases short, with 17 bases between. CDR3 bases: TGTGCCAGCAGCCATATCAGGGGATTGGAGTACTTC. Its protein product is CASSHIRGLEYF.

This clonotype was observed a handful of times. The chain employs TRBV12-3 or TRBV12-4 and TRBJ1-1; D not resolved. Trimming cost V 5 bases and J 2 bases, with 3 bases left between them. The CDR3 contains 11 residues. The CDR3 nucleotides are TGTGCCAGCAGTCACAACACTGAAGCTTTCTTT. Translated: CASSHNTEAFF.

The chain couples TRBV27 to TRBJ2-2; the D call may be TRBD1 or TRBD2 (5 bases each). The CDR3 is made up of 15 amino acids. V dropped 5 bases and J dropped 2 bases, with 12 bases sitting between them. CDR1 is MNHEY and CDR2 is SMNVEV in the germline V gene (reference sequence). This chain's CDR3 is CASSPRDLNTGELFF. CDR3 DNA: TGTGCCAGCAGTCCCCGGGACCTCAACACCGGGGAGCTGTTTTTT.

This clonotype was seen a few times. The conserved final phenylalanine or tryptophan is absent from the CDR3, which likely points to a read error. Because the CDR3's place on the DNA is in doubt, the DNA is left out and the CDR3 is given as listed by TCRdb. The chain employs TRBV6-6 and TRBJ2-3. Germline-derived CDR1 and CDR2 are MNHNY and SVGAGI (reference sequence). Including both end residues, the CDR3 is 12 amino acids long. CDR3: CASSYDLKTEDL.

The V and J genes are TRBV11-2 and TRBJ1-3; no clear D gene. CDR1 is SGHAT and CDR2 is FQNNGV in the germline V gene. The ends were cut back, 2 bases at V and 0 bases at J, with 14 bases in the middle. The CDR3 contains 17 residues. The CDR3 here is CASSLSRGIGSGNTIYF. Here the CDR3 DNA reads TGTGCCAGCAGCTTAAGCCGCGGGATAGGCTCTGGAAACACCATATATTTT.

The V call is TRBV28, the J call TRBJ2-3; 9 nucleotides agree with TRBD1. The CDR3 is 17 residues long. V shed 1 base, J shed 0 bases, and the junction held 5 bases outside the gene matches. CDR1 and CDR2 (germline): MDHEN, SYDVKM. The DNA for the CDR3 is TGTGCCAGCAGTTTATCCGGGACAGGGCGAAGCACAGATACGCAGTATTTT. Translation: CASSLSGTGRSTDTQYF. Together with reference TRBV28 and TRBJ2-3, the CDR3 gives the full variable domain: DVKVTQSSRYLVKRTGEKVFLECVQDMDHENMFWYRQDPGLGLRLIYFSYDVKMKEKGDIPEGYSVSREKKERFSLILESASTNQTSMYLCASSLSGTGRSTDTQYFGPGTRLTVL.